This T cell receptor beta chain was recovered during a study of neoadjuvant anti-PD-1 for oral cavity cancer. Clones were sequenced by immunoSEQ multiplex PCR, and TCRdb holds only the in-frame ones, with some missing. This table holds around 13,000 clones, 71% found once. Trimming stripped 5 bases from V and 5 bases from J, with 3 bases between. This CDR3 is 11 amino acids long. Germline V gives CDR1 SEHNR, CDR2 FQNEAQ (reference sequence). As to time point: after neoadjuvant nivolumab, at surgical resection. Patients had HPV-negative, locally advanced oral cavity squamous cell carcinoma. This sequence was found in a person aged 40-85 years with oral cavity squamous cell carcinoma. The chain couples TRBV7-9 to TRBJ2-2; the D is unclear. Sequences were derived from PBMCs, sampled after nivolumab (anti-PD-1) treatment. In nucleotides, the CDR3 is TGTGCCAGCAGCCCTACCGGGGAGCTGTTTTTT. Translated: CASSPTGELFF. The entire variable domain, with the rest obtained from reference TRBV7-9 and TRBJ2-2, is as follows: DTGVSQNPRHKITKRGQNVTFRCDPISEHNRLYWYRQTLGQGPEFLTYFQNEAQLEKSRLLSDRFSAERPKGSFSTLEIQRTEQGDSAMYLCASSPTGELFFGEGSRLTVL.